This TCR beta chain was recovered during a study of blood T cell repertoires in COVID-19. Study as a whole: Sites across the United States, Italy and Spain contributed samples from acute and convalescent COVID-19.

Assay: immunoSEQ multiplex PCR; the TCRdb copy retains only in-frame clones and omits some. The sample lists fewer than 250,000 clones; more than 70% were seen once. This TCR was recovered from a man over 45 with active or convalescent COVID-19. Sequenced sample: peripheral blood.

Here the CDR3 reads CASSLTEDTEAFF. The CDR3 nucleotides are TGTGCCAGCAGCCTTACGGAGGACACTGAAGCTTTCTTT. The J gene is TRBJ1-1, the V gene TRBV7-9; D not resolved. This CDR3 is 13 amino acids long. Germline V gene sequence: CDR1 SEHNR, CDR2 FQNEAQ (reference sequence). V was clipped by 5 bases and J by 3 bases, with 10 bases between them.